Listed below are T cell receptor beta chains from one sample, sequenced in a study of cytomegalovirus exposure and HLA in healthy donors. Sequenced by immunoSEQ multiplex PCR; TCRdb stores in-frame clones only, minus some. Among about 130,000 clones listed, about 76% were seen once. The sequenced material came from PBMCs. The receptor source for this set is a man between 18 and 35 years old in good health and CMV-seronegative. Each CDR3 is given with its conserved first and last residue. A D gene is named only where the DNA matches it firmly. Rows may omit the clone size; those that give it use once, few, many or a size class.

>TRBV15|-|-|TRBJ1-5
CATSRDRGEQPQHF
TGTGCCACCAGCAGAGACAGGGGTGAGCAGCCCCAGCATTTT
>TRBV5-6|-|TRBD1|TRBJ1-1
CASSYGTGAAFF
TGTGCCAGCAGCTATGGGACAGGGGCAGCTTTCTTT
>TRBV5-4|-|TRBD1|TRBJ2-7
CASSTAQGQSYEQYF
TGTGCCAGCAGCACCGCGCAGGGACAGAGCTACGAGCAGTACTTC
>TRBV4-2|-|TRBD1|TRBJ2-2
CASSQETGGSTGELFF
TGTGCCAGCAGCCAAGAGACAGGGGGGAGCACCGGGGAGCTGTTTTTT
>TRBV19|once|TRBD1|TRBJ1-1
CASRSVGQGGTEAFF
TGTGCCAGTAGATCCGTCGGACAGGGAGGCACTGAAGCTTTCTTT
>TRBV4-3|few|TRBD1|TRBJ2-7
CASSQDSGTGGYEQYF
TGCGCCAGCAGCCAAGATTCAGGGACAGGGGGCTACGAGCAGTACTTC
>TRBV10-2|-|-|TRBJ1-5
CASSDGQSRHLQPQHF
TGCGCCAGCAGTGATGGACAGTCGAGGCACTTACAGCCCCAGCATTTT
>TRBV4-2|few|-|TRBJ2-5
CASSQVPGETQYF
TGTGCCAGCAGCCAGGTGCCCGGGGAGACCCAGTACTTC
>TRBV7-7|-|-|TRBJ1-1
CASSLGANTEAFF
TGTGCCAGCAGCTTAGGAGCGAACACTGAAGCTTTCTTT
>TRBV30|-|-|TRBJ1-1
CAWSSRGNTEAFF
TGTGCCTGGAGCTCAAGGGGGAACACTGAAGCTTTCTTT
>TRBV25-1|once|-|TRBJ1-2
CASSGVQGIYGYTF
TGTGCCAGCAGCGGAGTGCAGGGGATCTATGGCTACACCTTC
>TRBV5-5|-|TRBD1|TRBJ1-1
CASSSNIQGAVWTEAFF
TGTGCCAGCAGCTCGAATATACAGGGGGCAGTATGGACTGAAGCTTTCTTT
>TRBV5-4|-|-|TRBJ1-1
CASSFRQVGEAFF
TGTGCCAGCAGCTTCCGACAAGTAGGTGAAGCTTTCTTT
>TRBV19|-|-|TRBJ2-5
CASSPLTSSETQYF
TGTGCCAGTAGTCCTCTGACTTCTTCGGAGACCCAGTACTTC
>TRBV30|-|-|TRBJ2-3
CAWISKGGVTQYF
TGTGCCTGGATTTCCAAAGGGGGGGTTACGCAGTATTTT
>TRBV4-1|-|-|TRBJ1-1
CASSQVSLTEAFF
TGCGCCAGCAGCCAAGTATCCCTCACTGAAGCTTTCTTT
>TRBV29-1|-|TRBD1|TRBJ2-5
CSVDLPWDRQETQYF
TGCAGCGTTGATCTGCCGTGGGACAGACAAGAGACCCAGTACTTC
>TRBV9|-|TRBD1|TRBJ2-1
CASSGSLTGGWDEQFF
TGTGCCAGCAGCGGATCATTAACAGGGGGTTGGGATGAGCAGTTCTTC
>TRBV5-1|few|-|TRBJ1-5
CASSLDTNQPQHF
TGCGCCAGCAGCTTGGACACCAATCAGCCCCAGCATTTT
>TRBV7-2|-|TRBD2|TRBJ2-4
CASSLGLAENIQYF
TGTGCCAGCAGCTTAGGGCTAGCGGAAAACATTCAGTACTTC
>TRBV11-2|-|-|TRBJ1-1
CASSLVLGVGNTEAFF
TGTGCCAGCAGCTTAGTGCTAGGGGTGGGGAACACTGAAGCTTTCTTT
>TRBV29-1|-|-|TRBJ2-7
CSSSGDREQYF
TGCAGCTCATCAGGGGATCGCGAGCAGTACTTC
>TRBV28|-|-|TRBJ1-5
CASSDQTIQPQHF
TGTGCCAGCAGTGACCAAACTATTCAGCCCCAGCATTTT
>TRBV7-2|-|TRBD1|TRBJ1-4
CASSFFPDRGQGSLGKLFF
TGTGCCAGCAGCTTCTTTCCTGATCGGGGACAGGGCAGTTTAGGAAAACTGTTTTTT
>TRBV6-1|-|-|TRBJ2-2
CASSLKVVVGELFF
TGTGCCAGCAGTTTGAAAGTAGTGGTCGGGGAGCTGTTTTTT
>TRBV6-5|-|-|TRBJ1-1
CASRPRDTYNTEAFF
TGTGCCAGCAGGCCAAGGGACACCTACAACACTGAAGCTTTCTTT
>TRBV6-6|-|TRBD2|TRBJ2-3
CASRLIAGGTDTQYF
TGTGCCAGCAGGCTTATAGCGGGGGGCACAGATACGCAGTATTTT
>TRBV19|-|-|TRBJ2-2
CASRAQLRELFF
TGTGCCAGTAGGGCACAGTTGCGGGAGCTGTTTTTT
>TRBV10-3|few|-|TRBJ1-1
CAIISGGTEAFF
TGTGCCATCATCTCGGGGGGCACTGAAGCTTTCTTT
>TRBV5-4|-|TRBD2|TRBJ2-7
CASSQRDFPYEQYF
TGTGCCAGCAGCCAGCGGGACTTCCCCTACGAGCAGTACTTC
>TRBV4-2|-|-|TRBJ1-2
CASSHEDPARGGYTF
TGTGCCAGCAGCCACGAGGATCCGGCCCGAGGAGGCTACACCTTC
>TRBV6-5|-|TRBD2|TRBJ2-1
CASSRAGGIYNEQFF
TGTGCCAGCAGCCGAGCGGGGGGGATTTACAATGAGCAGTTCTTC
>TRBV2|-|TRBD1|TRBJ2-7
CASSKPGQPSYEQYF
TGTGCCAGCAGTAAACCGGGACAGCCCTCCTACGAGCAGTACTTC
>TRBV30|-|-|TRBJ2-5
CAWSRQGPQTQYF
TGTGCCTGGAGTAGGCAGGGCCCGCAGACCCAGTACTTC
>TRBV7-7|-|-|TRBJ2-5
CASSYNPGLQETQYF
TGTGCTAGCAGCTACAACCCGGGGTTACAAGAGACCCAGTACTTC
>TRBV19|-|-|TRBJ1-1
CASSIIRDRGAFF
TGTGCCAGTAGTATCATTCGGGATCGGGGAGCTTTCTTT